The clone carrying this T cell receptor beta chain came up once. CDR1 is GTSNPN and CDR2 is SVGIG in the germline V gene (reference sequence). V was shortened by 4 bases and J by 0 bases, with 10 bases between the two germline ends. CDR3 length equals 14 residues. Original handling: Reference gene primer amplification gave nucleated cell count estimates. The protocol was immunoSEQ multiplex PCR, while the TCRdb copy is restricted to in-frame clones and leaves out a portion. V and J calls and clone size come straight from that table; D and trimming were deduced from the DNA. Seen here are 300,000 to 450,000 clones, around nine tenths observed once, and the top ten hold less than 3.5%. The data belong to a study of blood T cell repertoires in COVID-19. The wider study: The samples span acute and convalescent COVID-19 from the United States, Italy and Spain. The cDNA or gDNA used as material had been derived from T cells, B-cell-depleted T cells, or PBMCs.

This sequence was found in a human donor in a cohort sampled during active COVID-19. The chain has TRBV30 and TRBJ2-1; D gene unclear. Source material: peripheral blood. CDR3 region: CAWTTASSYNEQFF. The CDR3, as DNA: TGTGCCTGGACCACTGCGAGCTCCTACAATGAGCAGTTCTTC.